The T cell receptor (beta chain) under discussion was sequenced for a study of blood T cells in healthy people across ages. Note on this clonotype: Its antigen is unidentified.

Sample-barcoded 5' priming and a J-beta primer mix drove a second PCR of roughly 7 to 11 cycles. TCRdb reprocessed the 5' RACE reads via MiXCR and lists one record per CDR3 protein. The table shows approximately 800,000 distinct CDR3 sequences, with more than 45% occurring only once. Germline values: CDR1 MNHEY, CDR2 SVGEGT. The CDR3 is made up of 15 amino acids. Study observations and caveats: Long-lived donors carried more naive CD4+ cells and greater diversity than aged donors.

The receptor was isolated from a man under 40 in good health. The chain joins TRBV6-2 or TRBV6-3 to TRBJ2-7; 7 nucleotides match TRBD1. The end of the DNA fits TRBJ2-4 better, so the J call may be wrong. Sequencing was performed on blood. CDR3 DNA: TGTGCCAGCAGTTATTCGGACAGGTTACGGAACATTCAGTACTTC. Translated: CASSYSDRLRNIQYF.